This passage covers 8 T cell receptor beta chains from one sample sequenced in a study of T cells in Graves' hyperthyroidism and ophthalmopathy. What was amplified from RNA transcripts were TCR beta CDR3 regions. First-round RT-PCR of the TCR CDR3 relied on the HTBI primer set. Each CDR3 protein is one row after TCRdb ran MiXCR on the multiplex PCR reads. The repertoire includes about 270,000 distinct CDR3 sequences, 25% to 30% of them detected once, and about 30% sits in the top ten. Sequencing was carried out using blood. The receptors shown here come from a man between 35 and 55 years old with Graves' hyperthyroidism that later progressed to Graves' ophthalmopathy.

There are many counts of this clonotype. The V gene is TRBV15, the J gene TRBJ1-5; unclear D gene. The CDR3 is 15 amino acids. Germline CDR1 reads LNHNV; CDR2 reads YYDKDF (reference sequence). V was clipped by 0 bases and J by 3 bases, with 9 bases between them. As DNA, the CDR3 is TGTGCCACCAGCAGAGATGACGGATCCAATCAGCCCCAGCATTTT. Translating it yields CATSRDDGSNQPQHF.

This clonotype was detected a few times. The rearrangement links TRBV4-1 to TRBJ1-2; D is unclear. This CDR3 spans 13 amino acids. Per germline, CDR1 MGHRA and CDR2 YSYEKL. Trimming pared 4 bases from V and 1 base from J, leaving 7 bases between. CDR3 DNA sequence: TGCGCCAGCAGCCCTCTCTATAACTATGGCTACACCTTC. It translates to CASSPLYNYGYTF.

This clonotype was found many times. The chain employs TRBV9 and TRBJ2-5, with D possibly matching TRBD2 (5 bases). The CDR3 sequence is 13 residues long. V was shortened by 0 bases and J by 4 bases, with 7 bases between the two germline ends. Germline CDR1 SGDLS, CDR2 YYNGEE. The CDR3: CASSVGLTETQYF. The DNA for the CDR3 is TGTGCCAGCAGCGTAGGACTAACAGAGACCCAGTACTTC.

This clonotype came up a few times. CDR3 DNA: TGTGCCAGCAGTTCTACTAGCGGGGGAAACGAGCAGTACTTC. The encoded protein is CASSSTSGGNEQYF. The chain combines TRBV12-3 or TRBV12-4 with TRBJ2-7; 11 bases agree with TRBD2. This CDR3 comprises 14 residues. The V gene end was trimmed by 4 bases and the J gene end by 5 bases; junction bases not matched to a gene: 4.

There are many counts of this clonotype. The chain has TRBV10-2 and TRBJ2-7; 12 positions match TRBD2. This CDR3 has 16 amino acids. Trimming removed 7 bases from V and 7 bases from J; junction bases left unmatched: 14. The V gene's germline CDR1 is WSHSY and CDR2 SAAADI. CDR3 bases: TGCGCCAGCACTTCCGGGACTAGCGGGCCTCCAAGGGAGCAGTACTTC. It is translated as CASTSGTSGPPREQYF.

This clonotype was detected ten times or more. This chain connects TRBV12-3 or TRBV12-4 to TRBJ2-2; 10 bases are shared with TRBD2. The junction had 10 bases not matched to a gene; V was cut back by 6 bases and J by 3 bases. This CDR3 has 17 amino acids. The CDR3 protein is CASRGEIAGGHTGELFF. The CDR3 bases are TGTGCCAGCAGGGGGGAGATAGCGGGAGGCCACACCGGGGAGCTGTTTTTT.

To note about this clonotype: The junction does not match germline at one end; this may be a read error. This sequence joins TRBV6-4 and TRBJ2-7, with 9 bases identical to TRBD1. Germline lookup yields CDR1 MRHNA and CDR2 SNTAGT. This CDR3 is 16 amino acids long. CDR3 coding DNA: TGTGCCAGCAGAGACTCCGGGACAGGGAAAGTCTACGAGCAGTACTTC. This sequence encodes CASRDSGTGKVYEQYF.

A single count supports this clonotype. The chain carries TRBV6-1 and TRBJ2-7, with 7 bases identical to TRBD2. The CDR3 runs 14 residues. Trimming removed 7 bases from V and 0 bases from J; junction bases left unmatched: 6. In germline, CDR1 is MNHNS, CDR2 SASEGT. The CDR3, as DNA: TGTGCCAGCACTCAGCGGGACTCCTCCTACGAGCAGTACTTC. This codes for CASTQRDSSYEQYF.